This T cell receptor beta chain emerged from a study of blood T cell repertoires in COVID-19. The wider study: The United States, Italy and Spain supplied acute and convalescent COVID-19 samples. Nucleic acid was either cDNA or gDNA, and it came from T cells, B-cell-depleted T cells, or PBMCs.

V shed 6 bases and J shed 4 bases, with 18 bases lying between them. Germline loops: CDR1 LNHDA, CDR2 SQIVND (reference sequence). The CDR3 has 15 amino acids. The data were produced by immunoSEQ multiplex PCR, yet TCRdb's version contains in-frame clones alone and is incomplete. The repertoire consists of some 120,000 clones, with over 75% occurring once and the leading ten covering roughly a quarter. The chain is built from TRBV19 and TRBJ1-2; a possible D gene is TRBD1 (6 bases). The receptor comes from a woman of 80 years or more with acute or convalescent COVID-19. Sequencing was performed on peripheral blood. In DNA, the CDR3 is TGTGCCAGTAGATTGGAGACAGGCCCAACCTATGGCTACACCTTC. Encoded protein: CASRLETGPTYGYTF.